This is a list of T cell receptor beta chains from one sample in a study of blood T cell repertoires in COVID-19. Only in-frame clones appear in the TCRdb table, and some are missing; sequencing was by immunoSEQ multiplex PCR. The table shows 250,000 to 350,000 clones, with approximately 84% occurring only once. Sequencing was performed on peripheral blood. The receptors were sampled from a human donor with COVID-19, enrolled during active disease. The donor label of this sample is uncertain. Each CDR3 is given with its conserved first and last residue. The D gene is left open where the match is weak. Not all rows give a size; the values are once, few, many and, for expanded clones, a class.

TRBV10-2	TRBD1	TRBJ1-2	.	TGCGCCAGCAGGGACACAGGGGGCTTTGGCTACACCTTC	CASRDTGGFGYTF
TRBV7-3	TRBD1	TRBJ1-1	.	TGTGCCAGCAGCTCTACAGGGGCGGAGAACACTGAAGCTTTCTTT	CASSSTGAENTEAFF
TRBV20-1	.	TRBJ1-1	.	TGCAGTGCTAGTAGTGGCAGGGTGTTCACTGAAGCTTTCTTT	CSASSGRVFTEAFF
TRBV12-3/TRBV12-4	.	TRBJ2-2	.	TGTGCCAGCAGTTTACTTGACACCGGGGAGCTGTTTTTT	CASSLLDTGELFF
TRBV11-2	TRBD2	TRBJ2-5	.	TGTGCCAGCAGCTTAGGACTAGCAATCCAAGAGACCCAGTACTTC	CASSLGLAIQETQYF
TRBV19	TRBD1	TRBJ1-4	.	TGTGCCAGTAGTATAGAGGTTCGGTCGCAGGGGGGAAAACTGTTTTTT	CASSIEVRSQGGKLFF
TRBV19	.	TRBJ1-4	.	TGTGCCAGTAGTAGCCCAGGGCGAGAGGAAAAACTGTTTTTT	CASSSPGREEKLFF
TRBV5-8	.	TRBJ1-5	few	TGTGCCAGCGTTGAGGTTCGGGTCAATCAGCCCCAGCATTTT	CASVEVRVNQPQHF
TRBV4-1	.	TRBJ2-1	.	TGCGCCAGCAGCCAAGATTCCCTTTACAATGAGCAGTTCTTC	CASSQDSLYNEQFF
TRBV15	TRBD1	TRBJ2-5	once	TGTGCCACCAGCGCGGGACAGGGGGCGAGAGAGACCCAGTACTTC	CATSAGQGARETQYF
TRBV7-9	.	TRBJ2-2	.	TGTGCCAGCAGCGCCGCGACTAGGACCCACACCGGGGAGCTGTTTTTT	CASSAATRTHTGELFF
TRBV7-2	.	TRBJ1-5	few	TGTGCCAGCAGCTTTGGTCAGGGGAACAATCAGCCCCAGCATTTT	CASSFGQGNNQPQHF
TRBV27	TRBD1	TRBJ1-2	.	TGTGCCAGCAGCGAGTATGGGGGACAGAACTATGGCTACACCTTC	CASSEYGGQNYGYTF
TRBV9	TRBD2	TRBJ2-1	.	TGTGCCAGCAGCGCCAGCAAGACCAGCGGGAGGGGTGAGCATGAGCAGTTCTTC	CASSASKTSGRGEHEQFF
TRBV7-2	TRBD1	TRBJ1-5	.	TGTGCCAGCAGCTCTTCAGGGGGCAGGCAGCCCCAGCATTTT	CASSSSGGRQPQHF
TRBV7-9	TRBD2	TRBJ2-3	.	TGTGCCAGCCGGCTAGCGGGAGGCACAGATACGCAGTATTTT	CASRLAGGTDTQYF
TRBV19	.	TRBJ1-5	.	TGTGCCAGTAGTAGCCAGGGCAATCAGCCCCAGCATTTT	CASSSQGNQPQHF
TRBV7-9	TRBD1	TRBJ1-1	once	TGTGCCAGCAGCTGGGACAGGGATGGCACTGAAGCTTTCTTT	CASSWDRDGTEAFF
TRBV3-1/TRBV3-2	TRBD1	TRBJ1-4	.	TGTGCCAGCAGCCAAGATCCACGGACAGGGTCAACTAATGAAAAACTGTTTTTT	CASSQDPRTGSTNEKLFF
TRBV29-1	.	TRBJ2-1	.	TGCAGCGTTGGCAGGGTAACCGGGTCCGATGAGCAGTTCTTC	CSVGRVTGSDEQFF
TRBV3-1/TRBV3-2	.	TRBJ1-3	.	TGTGCCAGCAGCCCGACGGCAGGGACTGGAAACACCATATATTTT	CASSPTAGTGNTIYF
TRBV19	.	TRBJ1-5	.	TGTGCCAGTAGTTGGCCCAGTTATAGCAATCAGCCCCAGCATTTT	CASSWPSYSNQPQHF
TRBV6-6	TRBD1	TRBJ1-5	.	TGTGCCAGCACCTCTTACACAGGGGGACGGCATTTT	CASTSYTGGRHF
TRBV7-9	.	TRBJ1-3	many	TGTGCCAGCAGCTTAGCTGGGAGGGGCAGTGGAAACACCATATATTTT	CASSLAGRGSGNTIYF
TRBV11-3	TRBD1	TRBJ2-7	few	TGTGCCAGCAGCCCCGGACAGGGTTACTACGAGCAGTACTTC	CASSPGQGYYEQYF
TRBV29-1	TRBD2	TRBJ2-7	.	TGCAGCGTTGTCGGGACTAGCGGGAGCTCCTACGAGCAGTACTTC	CSVVGTSGSSYEQYF
TRBV7-2	TRBD1	TRBJ1-3	.	TGTGCCAGCAGCCCGACCCCGGGACAGGGCAGGAGTAGAAACACCATATATTTT	CASSPTPGQGRSRNTIYF
TRBV19	.	TRBJ2-1	.	TGTGCCAGTAGTCTACTCACTGGTGAGCAGTTCTTC	CASSLLTGEQFF